These 14 T cell receptor beta chains were all obtained from the same sample, sequenced in a study of response to subunit inactivated influenza vaccine. MiXCR was run by TCRdb on the RT-PCR reads, yielding one entry per CDR3 protein. Of about 580,000 distinct CDR3 sequences listed, 13% to 15% are singletons. This specimen consisted of PBMCs from blood, obtained about 11 days after vaccination. These receptors were collected from a man in his forties or fifties who received an inactivated influenza vaccine.

This clonotype was seen a few times. The chain combines TRBV12-3 or TRBV12-4 with TRBJ2-7; 7 bases fit TRBD2. Trimming took 9 bases from V and 2 from J; bases not matched to a gene: 10. The CDR3 totals 14 residues. DNA of the CDR3: TGTGCCAGTGGGGTTGAGGGAGGGCCCTACGAGCAGTACTTC. It is translated as CASGVEGGPYEQYF.

The chain has TRBV24-1 and TRBJ1-2, with TRBD1 matching 8 bases. Germline CDR1 is KGHDR and CDR2 is SFDVKD. This CDR3 spans 14 amino acids. J lost 3 bases, V lost 7 bases, and 6 bases had no gene match. Here the CDR3 DNA reads TGTGCCACCAGAGGGACAGGCTACGACTATGGCTACACCTTC. It is translated as CATRGTGYDYGYTF.

This chain connects TRBV7-9 to TRBJ2-1; D is possibly TRBD1 (7 bases). The CDR3 runs to 16 residues. Between the trimmed V and J ends, which lost 5 bases and 9 bases, there was a span of 23 bases. The germline gives CDR1 SEHNR, CDR2 FQNEAQ (reference sequence). The CDR3 reads CASSKPQGEDVGEQFF. The CDR3 nucleotides are TGTGCCAGCAGCAAACCGCAGGGGGAGGACGTCGGTGAGCAGTTCTTC.

This clonotype came up a few times. The CDR3 region has the DNA TGTGCCAGTCGTAGCGGAGGCGGGGGTAATGAGCAGTTCTTC. It yields the protein CASRSGGGGNEQFF. V usage is TRBV6-1 and J usage is TRBJ2-1, with TRBD2 matching over 7 bases. The V and J ends lost 9 bases and 7 bases, in that order; junction bases with no gene match: 12. CDR1 is MNHNS and CDR2 is SASEGT in the germline V gene. The CDR3 totals 14 residues.

This clonotype has at least ten counts. This CDR3 is CASSKDPSNYGYTF. In DNA form, the CDR3 reads TGTGCCAGCAGTAAGGACCCCTCTAACTATGGCTACACCTTC. J is TRBJ1-2 and V is TRBV2, with D uncertain. The CDR3 loop spans 14 amino acids. The germline V and J ends were trimmed by 5 bases and 0 bases, with 10 bases remaining between them. Germline V gene data show CDR1 as SNHLY and CDR2 as FYNNEI.

This clonotype was picked up a small number of times. The V and J genes are TRBV4-1 and TRBJ1-2, with 7 bases lining up with TRBD1. Germline CDR1 is MGHRA and CDR2 is YSYEKL. This CDR3 has 14 residues. V lost 5 bases to trimming and J lost 2 bases; unmatched junction nucleotides: 5. This CDR3 is CASSGPGQNYGYTF. The CDR3 DNA is TGCGCCAGCAGCGGCCCGGGACAGAACTATGGCTACACCTTC.

Only a few counts were recorded for this clonotype. The gene calls are TRBV5-1 and TRBJ2-7, with 7 bases aligning to TRBD2. The CDR3 is 17 residues long. The V gene's germline CDR1 is SGHRS and CDR2 YFSETQ. V shed 2 bases and J 3 bases; nucleotides not matched to a gene: 14. CDR3 region: CASSLTTGPSGVYEQYF. Here the CDR3 DNA reads TGCGCCAGCAGCTTAACAACGGGACCTAGCGGTGTCTACGAGCAGTACTTC.

This clonotype turned up a few times. The chain has TRBV4-2 and TRBJ1-1, with a weak D call TRBD1 (5 bases). Germline CDR1 and CDR2: LGHNA and YNFKEQ. This CDR3 is 16 amino acids long. The V end was cut by 0 bases, the J end by 5 bases, with 16 bases between. CDR3 amino acids: CASSQDHRDGWTEAFF. CDR3 DNA: TGTGCCAGCAGCCAAGACCATAGGGACGGATGGACTGAAGCTTTCTTT.

In this sample, this clonotype turned up a few times. The V call is TRBV7-2, the J call TRBJ2-3, with 8 nucleotides matching TRBD2. With V trimmed by 5 bases and J by 4 bases, 5 bases remained unmatched. CDR1 SGHTA and CDR2 FQGNSA come from the germline V gene. The CDR3 sequence is 14 residues long. The CDR3 region has the DNA TGTGCCAGCAGCGGCAGGACTAGCCCAGATACGCAGTATTTT. Translated, it gives CASSGRTSPDTQYF. Drawing the rest from reference TRBV7-2 and TRBJ2-3, the complete variable domain is GAGVSQSPSNKVTEKGKDVELRCDPISGHTALYWYRQSLGQGLEFLIYFQGNSAPDKSGLPSDRFSAERTGGSVSTLTIQRTQQEDSAVYLCASSGRTSPDTQYFGPGTRLTVL.

The chain combines TRBV20-1 with TRBJ2-3; D is unresolved. The CDR3 runs 15 residues. Trimming removed 0 bases at V and 4 bases at J, with 14 bases between. CDR1 DFQATT and CDR2 SNEGSKA come from the germline V gene (reference sequence). In nucleotides, the CDR3 is TGCAGTGCTAGAGATGGGCTAGTATACGCAGATACGCAGTATTTT. This sequence encodes CSARDGLVYADTQYF.

The sample holds many counts of this clonotype. J is TRBJ1-3 and V is TRBV20-1; D unclear. This CDR3 region has 15 residues. Germline V gene lookup returns CDR1 DFQATT and CDR2 SNEGSKA (reference sequence). Trimming left V 0 bases short and J 0 bases short, with 9 bases between. The CDR3 here is CSARDGARSGNTIYF. CDR3 DNA sequence: TGCAGTGCTAGAGATGGCGCCCGCTCTGGAAACACCATATATTTT.

The genes are TRBV7-9 and TRBJ1-4; maybe TRBD1 (5 bases). Germline CDR1 is SEHNR and CDR2 is FQNEAQ (reference sequence). V lost 7 bases, J lost 8 bases, and 14 bases lay in between. The CDR3 contains 13 residues. The CDR3 here is CASTSRAWEKLFF. In DNA form, the CDR3 reads TGTGCCAGCACTTCCAGGGCTTGGGAAAAACTGTTTTTT.

This clonotype was counted a few times. CDR3 protein: CASFWAGLTGELFF. The DNA for the CDR3 is TGTGCCAGCTTCTGGGCAGGGTTGACCGGGGAGCTGTTTTTT. V and J are TRBV6-1 and TRBJ2-2; weak D call: TRBD1 (5 bases). Trimming removed 8 bases from V and 5 bases from J, with 15 bases in between. The CDR3 is 14 residues long. Germline V gives CDR1 MNHNS, CDR2 SASEGT.

This clonotype showed up just a few times. The CDR3 sequence: CASSLGVRGETQYF. The CDR3 DNA reads TGTGCCAGCAGTTTAGGGGTTAGGGGAGAGACCCAGTACTTC. This chain links TRBV12-3 or TRBV12-4 with TRBJ2-5; a possible D gene is TRBD1 (5 bases). This CDR3 has 14 residues. Trimming shortened V by 1 base and J by 4 bases, and 10 bases separated the two germline ends.